One and the same sample provided the 23 T cell receptor beta chains below, sequenced in a study of T cell responses to AZD1222 COVID-19 vaccine. The assay was immunoSEQ multiplex PCR, and TCRdb's table has in-frame clones only and misses some. The sample shows roughly 150,000 clones, roughly nine tenths of them seen only once. The sequenced sample was peripheral blood, obtained 28 days after the second AZD1222 dose. These TCRs come from an adult who received the AZD1222 COVID-19 vaccine.

J is TRBJ2-6 and V is TRBV6-5; D gene uncertain. CDR3 size: 14 residues. V lost 8 bases to trimming and J lost 0 bases, with 8 bases between them. The V gene's germline CDR1 is MNHEY and CDR2 SVGAGI. The CDR3 protein is CASLHSSGANVLTF. In DNA, the CDR3 is TGTGCCAGCCTTCACAGCTCTGGGGCCAACGTCCTGACTTTC.

The V and J genes are TRBV30 and TRBJ1-1; D is perhaps TRBD1 (5 bases). CDR1 is GTSNPN, CDR2 SVGIG, per germline (reference sequence). The CDR3 consists of 13 residues. The CDR3 bases are TGTGCTCGAGGGAGGACACAGAACACTGAAGCTTTCTTT. As protein: CARGRTQNTEAFF.

The chain carries TRBV10-2 and TRBJ1-5; possible D gene TRBD1, 5 bases. There are 13 residues in the CDR3. V was cut by 2 bases and J by 8 bases, with 10 bases left in between. Germline lookup yields CDR1 WSHSY and CDR2 SAAADI. CDR3 in DNA: TGCGCCAGCAGTGAGGTGGGGGGAGAGCCCCAGCATTTT. The encoded protein is CASSEVGGEPQHF.

CDR3 residues: CASRTPGAGGYTF. The CDR3 DNA is TGTGCCAGTAGAACGCCAGGGGCAGGTGGCTACACCTTC. This chain connects TRBV19 to TRBJ1-2, with TRBD1 as a possible D gene (6 bases). There are 13 residues in the CDR3. Per germline, CDR1 LNHDA and CDR2 SQIVND (reference sequence). Trimming took off 6 bases at V and 7 bases at J, with 15 bases between the two ends.

The J gene is TRBJ1-1, the V gene TRBV9; 7 bases are shared with TRBD1. The CDR3 contains 14 residues. The germline CDR1 and CDR2 sequences are SGDLS and YYNGEE. V dropped 4 bases and J dropped 7; count of bases not matched to a gene: 10. The CDR3 sequence: CASSLLTGEGEAFF. As DNA, the CDR3 is TGTGCCAGCAGCCTACTTACAGGGGAGGGTGAAGCTTTCTTT.

V usage is TRBV7-8 and J usage is TRBJ1-2; D unresolved. The CDR3 is made up of 16 amino acids. Germline V gene lookup returns CDR1 SGHVS and CDR2 FQNEAQ. V lost 4 bases and J 0 bases, leaving 15 bases between the germline ends. CDR3 bases: TGTGCCAGCAGCTCTGGACTCAGGAAAGCTAACTATGGCTACACCTTC. Protein sequence: CASSSGLRKANYGYTF. Filled out from reference TRBV7-8 and TRBJ1-2, the complete variable domain reads GAGVSQSPRYKVAKRGQDVALRCDPISGHVSLFWYQQALGQGPEFLTYFQNEAQLDKSGLPSDRFFAERPEGSVSTLKIQRTQQEDSAVYLCASSSGLRKANYGYTFGSGTRLTVV.

This clone was found a few times. The chain joins TRBV6-1 to TRBJ1-1; 9 nucleotides align to TRBD1. CDR3 length equals 15 residues. Germline trimming cut 2 bases from V and 6 bases from J; bases unmatched to any gene: 7. CDR1 is MNHNS and CDR2 is SASEGT in the germline V gene. This chain's CDR3 is CASSEYQHRGPEAFF. In nucleotides, the CDR3 is TGTGCCAGCAGTGAATACCAACACAGGGGGCCTGAAGCTTTCTTT.

This clone was detected once. The V call is TRBV3-1 (or the pseudogene TRBV3-2), the J call TRBJ1-2, with 7 bases lining up with TRBD1. The CDR3 extends over 14 amino acids. Germline CDR1 and CDR2: LGHDT and YNNKEL (reference sequence). The trim removed 1 base at V and 6 bases at J, leaving 5 bases unmatched. CDR3 DNA: TGTGCCAGCAGCCAAGGTGTGACAGGGAATGGCTACACCTTC. Translating it yields CASSQGVTGNGYTF.

The chain has TRBV9 and TRBJ2-2; weak D call: TRBD1 (5 bases). The CDR3 has 15 amino acids. V was clipped by 4 bases and J by 6 bases, with 16 bases between them. Germline assignment: CDR1 SGDLS and CDR2 YYNGEE. This CDR3 reads CASSPLRVRAGELFF. For the CDR3, the DNA is TGTGCCAGCAGCCCCCTCAGGGTTCGCGCCGGGGAGCTGTTTTTT. The full variable domain, in which reference TRBV9 and TRBJ2-2 provide the parts outside the CDR3, is DSGVTQTPKHLITATGQRVTLRCSPRSGDLSVYWYQQSLDQGLQFLIQYYNGEERAKGNILERFSAQQFPDLHSELNLSSLELGDSALYFCASSPLRVRAGELFFGEGSRLTVL.

The chain couples TRBV7-3 to TRBJ2-1; D is unresolved. The CDR3 totals 13 residues. Germline lookup yields CDR1 SGHTA and CDR2 FQGTGA. V was clipped by 5 bases and J by 4 bases, with 9 bases between them. The CDR3 is CASSEIGYNEQFF. The CDR3 DNA sequence: TGTGCCAGCAGCGAGATTGGTTACAATGAGCAGTTCTTC.

This chain joins TRBV7-6 and TRBJ1-3; no definite D call. CDR1 and CDR2 from the germline V gene are SGHVS and FNYEAQ. This CDR3 region has 15 residues. V was clipped by 4 bases and J by 0 bases, with 10 bases between them. This CDR3 is CASSSDGSSGNTIYF. The CDR3, as DNA: TGTGCCAGCAGCTCGGACGGAAGCTCTGGAAACACCATATATTTT. The full variable domain, its missing parts supplied by reference TRBV7-6 and TRBJ1-3, is GAGVSQSPRYKVTKRGQDVALRCDPISGHVSLYWYRQALGQGPEFLTYFNYEAQQDKSGLPNDRFSAERPEGSISTLTIQRTEQRDSAMYRCASSSDGSSGNTIYFGEGSWLTVV.

This chain joins TRBV5-8 and TRBJ1-2, with TRBD1 as a possible D gene (5 bases). This CDR3 region has 13 residues. CDR1 and CDR2 from the germline V gene are SGHTS and YDEGEE. The V end lost 5 bases, the J end lost 3 bases, and 11 bases lay between the germline ends. CDR3 bases: TGTGCCAGCAGAACCCGGGGACACTATGGCTACACCTTC. Translation gives CASRTRGHYGYTF.

The V gene is TRBV5-1, the J gene TRBJ2-5; 7 bases align to TRBD2. The CDR3 length is 14 residues. The V segment lost 3 bases and the J segment 5 bases; nucleotides outside the gene matches: 7. Germline CDR1 is SGHRS and CDR2 is YFSETQ. The CDR3, as DNA: TGCGCCAGCAGCTCAAGCGGGGCGGGGGAGACCCAGTACTTC. Amino acids: CASSSSGAGETQYF.

The chain couples TRBV7-2 to TRBJ2-1, with 12 bases matching TRBD2. The CDR3 runs 16 residues. Germline loops: CDR1 SGHTA, CDR2 FQGNSA. The ends lost 1 base at V and 9 bases at J; junction bases unmatched: 7. The CDR3 coding sequence is TGTGCCAGCAGCTTAGGGGGGACTAGCGGGCGAAGTGAGCAGTTCTTC. Translating it yields CASSLGGTSGRSEQFF.

This chain connects TRBV11-2 to TRBJ2-2; D may be TRBD2 (5 bases). V shed 2 bases and J shed 0 bases, with 10 bases lying between them. The CDR3 runs to 16 residues. Germline loops: CDR1 SGHAT, CDR2 FQNNGV. The CDR3 bases are TGTGCCAGCAGCTTATGGCGGGTCGCGAACACCGGGGAGCTGTTTTTT. Translation gives CASSLWRVANTGELFF.

The chain carries TRBV19 and TRBJ1-2; D may be TRBD1 (5 bases). The germline V gene encodes CDR1 LNHDA and CDR2 SQIVND (reference sequence). Trimming removed 2 bases at V and 2 bases at J, with 15 bases between. The CDR3 totals 16 residues. CDR3 protein: CASSIHGQGENYGYTF. The CDR3, as DNA: TGTGCCAGTAGTATACATGGGCAGGGCGAGAACTATGGCTACACCTTC.

V usage is TRBV14 and J usage is TRBJ2-1; TRBD2 matches at 7 bases. Germline CDR1 and CDR2: SGHDN and FVKESK. CDR3 length: 16 residues. Losses at the gene ends were 0 bases for V and 7 bases for J; bases not matched to a gene: 9. The CDR3 spells CASSQDNWRGRNEQFF. In DNA, the CDR3 is TGTGCCAGCAGCCAAGATAACTGGCGGGGGAGGAATGAGCAGTTCTTC.

This clone was detected once. This chain uses TRBV7-8 with TRBJ2-5; 7 positions agree with TRBD2. Germline V gene sequence: CDR1 SGHVS, CDR2 FQNEAQ. This CDR3 has 15 amino acids. V lost 6 bases, J lost 5 bases, and 12 bases stayed unmatched. The CDR3 is CASSIPASGVETQYF. In DNA, the CDR3 is TGTGCCAGCAGTATCCCAGCTAGCGGTGTGGAGACCCAGTACTTC.

This clone has a single count. In DNA form, the CDR3 reads TGTGCCAGCAGTTTAAACAGGGGGCATGGCTACACCTTC. Translated: CASSLNRGHGYTF. The rearrangement joins TRBV12-3 or TRBV12-4 to TRBJ1-2; TRBD1 matches 9 bases. The CDR3 contains 13 residues. V trimming: 2 bases; J trimming: 6 bases; junction bases outside the gene matches: 1.

This clone was observed once. The rearrangement uses TRBV20-1 and TRBJ1-5; D is unresolved. The CDR3 totals 12 residues. V was cut by 3 bases and J by 13 bases, with 16 bases left in between. CDR1 is DFQATT, CDR2 SNEGSKA, per germline (reference sequence). The CDR3 region is CSASRAPGKQHF. The CDR3 bases are TGCAGTGCTAGTAGGGCACCCGGAAAACAGCATTTT.

This rearrangement joins TRBV9 to TRBJ1-2, with D maybe TRBD1 (6 bases). Per germline, CDR1 SGDLS and CDR2 YYNGEE. Trimming took 0 bases from V and 5 from J, leaving 8 bases between them. The CDR3 loop spans 13 amino acids. This CDR3 is CASSVVTGYGYTF. The CDR3 DNA sequence: TGTGCCAGCAGCGTAGTGACAGGATATGGCTACACCTTC.

The chain carries TRBV7-9 and TRBJ1-2; 7 nucleotides agree with TRBD1. Germline V gene lookup returns CDR1 SEHNR and CDR2 FQNEAQ (reference sequence). CDR3 length: 15 amino acids. The J segment lost 4 bases and the V segment lost 4 bases, leaving 9 bases of the junction unmatched. The CDR3 reads CASSSTGAYAYGYTF. In nucleotides, the CDR3 is TGTGCCAGCAGCTCAACAGGGGCTTACGCCTATGGCTACACCTTC. The full variable domain, in which reference TRBV7-9 and TRBJ1-2 provide the parts outside the CDR3, is DTGVSQNPRHKITKRGQNVTFRCDPISEHNRLYWYRQTLGQGPEFLTYFQNEAQLEKSRLLSDRFSAERPKGSFSTLEIQRTEQGDSAMYLCASSSTGAYAYGYTFGSGTRLTVV.

This chain's CDR3 is CASSYSSQVGTEAFF. The CDR3 region has the DNA TGTGCCAGCAGTTACTCGAGCCAGGTTGGCACTGAAGCTTTCTTT. The J gene is TRBJ1-1, the V gene TRBV6-5; no clear D. Germline assignment: CDR1 MNHEY and CDR2 SVGAGI. V was clipped by 0 bases and J by 4 bases, with 12 bases between them. The CDR3 contains 15 residues.